The clone carrying this TCR beta chain came up a few times. What it recognizes is unknown. The sample is drawn from a study of T-cell memory formation after mild COVID-19. Study at large: TCR clustering was largely donor specific. Findings and caveats of the study: Cross-reactive memory apparently joined, as some responding clones appeared in pre-infection memory.

This CDR3 contains 14 residues. V gave up 5 bases and J gave up 2 bases; unmatched junction bases: 1. The germline gives CDR1 DFQATT, CDR2 SNEGSKA (reference sequence). TCRdb reprocessed the 5' RACE reads with MiXCR, giving one entry per CDR3 protein. This sample has under 300,000 distinct CDR3 sequences, with 16% found just once. The gene calls are TRBV20-1 and TRBJ2-1; 12 bases line up with TRBD2. Sequencing input: PBMCs or a T cell subset sorted from them (not recorded which). The receptor was isolated from a man aged 18 to 30 who had mild COVID-19 (a few samples of this study predate the infection). Cell type and time point are not known. Here the CDR3 reads CSARTSGTYNEQFF. In DNA, the CDR3 is TGCAGTGCTCGGACTAGCGGGACCTACAATGAGCAGTTCTTC.